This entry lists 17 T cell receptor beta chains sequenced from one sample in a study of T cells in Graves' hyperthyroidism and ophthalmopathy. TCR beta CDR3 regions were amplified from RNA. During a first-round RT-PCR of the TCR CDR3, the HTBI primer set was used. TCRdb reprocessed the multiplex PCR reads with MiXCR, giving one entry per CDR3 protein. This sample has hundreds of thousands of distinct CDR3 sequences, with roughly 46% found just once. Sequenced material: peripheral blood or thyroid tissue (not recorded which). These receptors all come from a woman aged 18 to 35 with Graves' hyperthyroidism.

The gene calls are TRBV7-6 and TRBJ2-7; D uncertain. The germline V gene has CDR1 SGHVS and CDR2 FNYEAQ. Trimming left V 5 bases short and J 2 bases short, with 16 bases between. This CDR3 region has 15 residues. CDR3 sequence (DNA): TGTGCCAGCAGCAGTGAGTACGGCTGGGCCTACGAGCAGTACTTC. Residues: CASSSEYGWAYEQYF.

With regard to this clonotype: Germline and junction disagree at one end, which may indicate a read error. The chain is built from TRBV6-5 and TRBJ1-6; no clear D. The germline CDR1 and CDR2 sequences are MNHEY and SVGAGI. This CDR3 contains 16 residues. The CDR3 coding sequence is TGTGCCATCAGTTACACGTCCAGCTCCTATAATTCACCCCTCCACTTT. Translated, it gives CAISYTSSSYNSPLHF.

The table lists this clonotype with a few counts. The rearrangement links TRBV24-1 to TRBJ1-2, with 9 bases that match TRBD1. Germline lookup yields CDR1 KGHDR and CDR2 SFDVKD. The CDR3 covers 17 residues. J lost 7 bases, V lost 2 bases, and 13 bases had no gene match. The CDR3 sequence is CATSDSTLDRGGTGYTF. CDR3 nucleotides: TGTGCCACCAGTGATTCAACATTGGACAGGGGAGGGACTGGCTACACCTTC.

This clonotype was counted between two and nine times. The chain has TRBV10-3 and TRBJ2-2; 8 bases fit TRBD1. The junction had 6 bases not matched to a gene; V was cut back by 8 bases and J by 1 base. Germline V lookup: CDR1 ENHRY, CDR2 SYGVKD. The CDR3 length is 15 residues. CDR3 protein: CAISQGTGNTGELFF. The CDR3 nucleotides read TGTGCCATCTCCCAGGGGACAGGGAACACCGGGGAGCTGTTTTTT.

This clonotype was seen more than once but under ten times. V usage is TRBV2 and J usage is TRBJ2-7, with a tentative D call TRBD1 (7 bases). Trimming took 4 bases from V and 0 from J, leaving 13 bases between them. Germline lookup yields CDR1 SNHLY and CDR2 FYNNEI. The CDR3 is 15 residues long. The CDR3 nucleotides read TGTGCCAGCAGTGGGGGGGACAGACCCTCCTACGAGCAGTACTTC. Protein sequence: CASSGGDRPSYEQYF.

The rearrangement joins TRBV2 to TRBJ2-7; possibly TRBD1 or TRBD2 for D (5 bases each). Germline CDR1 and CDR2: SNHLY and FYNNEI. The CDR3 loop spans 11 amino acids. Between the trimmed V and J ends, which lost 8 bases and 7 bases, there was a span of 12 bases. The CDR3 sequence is CASLGGGEQYF. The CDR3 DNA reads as TGTGCCAGCCTTGGGGGTGGAGAGCAGTACTTC.

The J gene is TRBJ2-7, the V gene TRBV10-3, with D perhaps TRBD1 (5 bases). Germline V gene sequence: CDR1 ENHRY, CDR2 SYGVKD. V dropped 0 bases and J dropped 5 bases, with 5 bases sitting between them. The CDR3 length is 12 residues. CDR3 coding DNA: TGTGCCATCAGTGAGTCAGGGGACGAGCAGTACTTC. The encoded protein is CAISESGDEQYF.

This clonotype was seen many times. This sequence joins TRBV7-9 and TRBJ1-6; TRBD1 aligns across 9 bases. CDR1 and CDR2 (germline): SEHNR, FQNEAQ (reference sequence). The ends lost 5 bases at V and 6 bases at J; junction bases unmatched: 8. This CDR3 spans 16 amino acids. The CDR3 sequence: CASSAVGDRVNSPLHF. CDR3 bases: TGTGCCAGCAGCGCAGTCGGGGACAGGGTTAATTCACCCCTCCACTTT.

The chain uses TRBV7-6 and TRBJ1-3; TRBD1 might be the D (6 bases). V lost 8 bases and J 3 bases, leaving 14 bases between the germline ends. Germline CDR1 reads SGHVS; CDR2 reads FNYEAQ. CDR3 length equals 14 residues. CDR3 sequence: CASAKNRVGNTIYF. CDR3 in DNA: TGTGCCAGCGCCAAAAACAGGGTTGGAAACACCATATATTTT.

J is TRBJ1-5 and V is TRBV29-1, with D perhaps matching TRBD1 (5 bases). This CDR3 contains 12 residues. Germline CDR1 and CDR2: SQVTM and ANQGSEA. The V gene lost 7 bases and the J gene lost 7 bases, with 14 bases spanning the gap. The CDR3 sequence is CSARQNGQPQHF. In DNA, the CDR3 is TGCAGCGCTAGACAGAACGGCCAGCCCCAGCATTTT. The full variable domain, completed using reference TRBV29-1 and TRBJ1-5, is SAVISQKPSRDICQRGTSLTIQCQVDSQVTMMFWYRQQPGQSLTLIATANQGSEATYESGFVIDKFPISRPNLTFSTLTVSNMSPEDSSIYLCSARQNGQPQHFGDGTRLSIL.

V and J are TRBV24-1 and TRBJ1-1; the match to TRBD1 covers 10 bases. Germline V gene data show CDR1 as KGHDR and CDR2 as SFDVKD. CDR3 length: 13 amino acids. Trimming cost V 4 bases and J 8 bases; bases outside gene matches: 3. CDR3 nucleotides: TGTGCCACCAGTGAGGGGGACAGGGGAGAAGCTTTCTTT. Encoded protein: CATSEGDRGEAFF.

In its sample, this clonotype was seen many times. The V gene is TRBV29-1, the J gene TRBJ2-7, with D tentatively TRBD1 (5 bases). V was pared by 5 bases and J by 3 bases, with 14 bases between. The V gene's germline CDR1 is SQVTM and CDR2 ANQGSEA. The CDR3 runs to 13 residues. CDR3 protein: CSVYAGLGYEQYF. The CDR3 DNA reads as TGCAGCGTTTATGCAGGGCTTGGCTACGAGCAGTACTTC.

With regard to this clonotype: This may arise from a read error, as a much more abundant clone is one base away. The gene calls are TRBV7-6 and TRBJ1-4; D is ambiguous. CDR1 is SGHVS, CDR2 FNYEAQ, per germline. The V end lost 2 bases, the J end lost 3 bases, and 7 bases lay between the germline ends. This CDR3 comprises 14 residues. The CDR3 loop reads CASSLSAANEKLFF. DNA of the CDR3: TGTGCCAGCAGCTTATCCGCAGCTAATGAAAAACTGTTTTTT.

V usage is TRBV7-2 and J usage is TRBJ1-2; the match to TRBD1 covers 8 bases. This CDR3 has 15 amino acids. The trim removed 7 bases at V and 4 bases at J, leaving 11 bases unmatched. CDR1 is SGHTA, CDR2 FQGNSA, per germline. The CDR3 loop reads CASTRDRRERYGYTF. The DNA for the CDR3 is TGTGCCAGCACCCGGGACAGGAGGGAACGCTATGGCTACACCTTC.

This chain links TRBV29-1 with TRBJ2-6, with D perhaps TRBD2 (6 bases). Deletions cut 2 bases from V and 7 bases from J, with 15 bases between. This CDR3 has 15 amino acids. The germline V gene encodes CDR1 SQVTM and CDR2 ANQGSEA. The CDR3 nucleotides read TGCAGCGTTGAAACCAGGGCTGGACTAGCCAACGTCCTGACTTTC. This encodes CSVETRAGLANVLTF.

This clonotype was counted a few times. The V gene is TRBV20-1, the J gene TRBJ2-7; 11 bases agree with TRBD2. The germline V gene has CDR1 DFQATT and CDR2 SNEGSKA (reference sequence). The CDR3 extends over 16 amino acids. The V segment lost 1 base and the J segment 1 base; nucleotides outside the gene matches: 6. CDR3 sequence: CSARVSGRAESYEQYF. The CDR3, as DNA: TGCAGTGCTAGAGTTAGCGGGAGGGCCGAGTCCTACGAGCAGTACTTC.

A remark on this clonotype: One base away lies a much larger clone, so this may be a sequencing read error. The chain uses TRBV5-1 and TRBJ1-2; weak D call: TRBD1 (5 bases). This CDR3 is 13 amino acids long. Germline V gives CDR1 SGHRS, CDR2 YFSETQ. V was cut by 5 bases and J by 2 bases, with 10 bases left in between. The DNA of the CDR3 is TGCGCCAGCAGGTTTCAGGGAAACTATGGCTACACCTTC. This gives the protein CASRFQGNYGYTF.